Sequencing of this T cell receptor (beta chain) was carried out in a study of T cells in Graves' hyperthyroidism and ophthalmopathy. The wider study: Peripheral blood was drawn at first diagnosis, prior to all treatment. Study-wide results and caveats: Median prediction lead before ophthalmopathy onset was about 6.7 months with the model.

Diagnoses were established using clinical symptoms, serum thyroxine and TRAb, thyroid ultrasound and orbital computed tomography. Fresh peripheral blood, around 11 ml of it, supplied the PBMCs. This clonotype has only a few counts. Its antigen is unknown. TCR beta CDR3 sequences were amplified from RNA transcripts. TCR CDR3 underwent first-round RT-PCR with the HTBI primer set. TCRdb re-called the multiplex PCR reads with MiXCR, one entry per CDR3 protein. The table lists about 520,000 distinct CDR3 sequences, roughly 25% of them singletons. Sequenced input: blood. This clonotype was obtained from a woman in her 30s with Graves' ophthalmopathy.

The CDR3 sequence is CASSYSPSGLAANTGELFF. The CDR3 nucleotides are TGTGCCAGCAGTTACTCACCCTCCGGACTAGCGGCGAACACCGGGGAGCTGTTTTTT. This chain uses TRBV6-2 or TRBV6-3 with TRBJ2-2; TRBD2 matches at 10 bases. This CDR3 has 19 amino acids. The J segment lost 0 bases and the V segment lost 0 bases, leaving 7 bases of the junction unmatched. Per germline, CDR1 MNHEY and CDR2 SVGEGT.